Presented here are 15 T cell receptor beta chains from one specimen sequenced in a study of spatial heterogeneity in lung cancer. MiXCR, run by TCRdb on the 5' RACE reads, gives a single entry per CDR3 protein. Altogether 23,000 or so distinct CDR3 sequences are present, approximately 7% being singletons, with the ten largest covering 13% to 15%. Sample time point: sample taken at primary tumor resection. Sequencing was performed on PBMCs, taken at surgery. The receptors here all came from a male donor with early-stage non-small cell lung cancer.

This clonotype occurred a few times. Written as DNA, the CDR3 is TGCAGTGCTATGATGGGTCCTACTGAAGCTTTCTTT. It is translated as CSAMMGPTEAFF. The rearrangement uses TRBV20-1 and TRBJ1-1; D not certain. Per the germline V gene, CDR1 is DFQATT and CDR2 is SNEGSKA (reference sequence). The CDR3 length is 12 residues. Trimming took off 4 bases at V and 5 bases at J, with 11 bases between the two ends.

The CDR3 DNA follows: TGTGCCAGCAGCCAGGGAGTACAGCCCCAGCATTTT. The encoded protein is CASSQGVQPQHF. V usage is TRBV3-1 and J usage is TRBJ1-5; D remains unclear. CDR1 is LGHDT and CDR2 is YNNKEL in the germline V gene (reference sequence). The CDR3 sequence is 12 residues long. V lost 3 bases and J lost 7, with 7 bases in between.

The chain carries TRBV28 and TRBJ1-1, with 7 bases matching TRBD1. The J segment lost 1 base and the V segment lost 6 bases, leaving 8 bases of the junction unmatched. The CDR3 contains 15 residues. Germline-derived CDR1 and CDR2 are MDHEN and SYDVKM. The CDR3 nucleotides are TGTGCCAGCAGCTCGACGGGACAGAGGAACACTGAAGCTTTCTTT. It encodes CASSSTGQRNTEAFF.

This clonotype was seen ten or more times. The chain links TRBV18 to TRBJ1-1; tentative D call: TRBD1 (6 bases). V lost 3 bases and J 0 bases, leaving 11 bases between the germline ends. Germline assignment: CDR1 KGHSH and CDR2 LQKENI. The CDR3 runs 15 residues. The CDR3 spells CASSPRGLMNTEAFF. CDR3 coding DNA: TGTGCCAGCTCACCCCGGGGGCTCATGAACACTGAAGCTTTCTTT.

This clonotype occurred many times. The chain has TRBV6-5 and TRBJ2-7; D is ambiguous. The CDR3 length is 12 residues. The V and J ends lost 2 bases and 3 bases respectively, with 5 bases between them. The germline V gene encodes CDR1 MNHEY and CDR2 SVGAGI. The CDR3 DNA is TGTGCCAGCAGTTACAACCTCTACGAGCAGTACTTC. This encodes CASSYNLYEQYF.

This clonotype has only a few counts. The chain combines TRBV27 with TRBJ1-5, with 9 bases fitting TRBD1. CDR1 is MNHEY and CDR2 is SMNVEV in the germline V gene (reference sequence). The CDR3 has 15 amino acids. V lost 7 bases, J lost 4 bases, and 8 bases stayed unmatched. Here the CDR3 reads CASTQSGTGNQPQHF. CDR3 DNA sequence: TGTGCCAGCACCCAATCCGGGACAGGGAATCAGCCCCAGCATTTT.

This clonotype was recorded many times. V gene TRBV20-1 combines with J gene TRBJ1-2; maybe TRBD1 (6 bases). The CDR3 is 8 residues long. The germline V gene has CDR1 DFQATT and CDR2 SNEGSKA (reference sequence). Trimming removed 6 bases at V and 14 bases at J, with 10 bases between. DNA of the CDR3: TGCAGTGCCACGGACAGTACCTTC. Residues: CSATDSTF.

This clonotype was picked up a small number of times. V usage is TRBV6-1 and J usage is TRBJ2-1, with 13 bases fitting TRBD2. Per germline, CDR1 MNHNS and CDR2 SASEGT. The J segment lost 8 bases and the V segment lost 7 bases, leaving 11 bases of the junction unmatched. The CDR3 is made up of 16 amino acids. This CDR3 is CASTNRTSGSGDEQFF. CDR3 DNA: TGTGCCAGCACCAATCGGACTAGCGGGAGCGGGGATGAGCAGTTCTTC.

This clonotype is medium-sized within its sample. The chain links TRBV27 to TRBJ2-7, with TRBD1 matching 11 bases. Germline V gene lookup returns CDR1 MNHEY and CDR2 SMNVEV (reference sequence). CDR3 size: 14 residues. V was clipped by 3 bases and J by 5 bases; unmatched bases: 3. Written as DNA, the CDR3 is TGTGCCAGCAGTTTCGGGACAGGGGGAGACGAGCAGTACTTC. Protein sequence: CASSFGTGGDEQYF.

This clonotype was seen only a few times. The CDR3 loop reads CASSPTDRASETQYF. In DNA, the CDR3 is TGTGCCAGCTCACCTACGGACAGGGCCTCGGAGACCCAGTACTTC. The gene calls are TRBV18 and TRBJ2-5; 8 bases are a match to TRBD1. Germline loops: CDR1 KGHSH, CDR2 LQKENI. The CDR3 length is 15 residues. V dropped 3 bases and J dropped 5; count of bases not matched to a gene: 8.

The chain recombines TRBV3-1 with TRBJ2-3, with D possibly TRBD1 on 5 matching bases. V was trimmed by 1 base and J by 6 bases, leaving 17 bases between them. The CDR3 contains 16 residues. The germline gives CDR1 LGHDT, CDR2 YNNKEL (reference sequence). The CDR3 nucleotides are TGTGCCAGCAGCCAAGGAACAGGCAGTACCGGGGATACGCAGTATTTT. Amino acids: CASSQGTGSTGDTQYF.

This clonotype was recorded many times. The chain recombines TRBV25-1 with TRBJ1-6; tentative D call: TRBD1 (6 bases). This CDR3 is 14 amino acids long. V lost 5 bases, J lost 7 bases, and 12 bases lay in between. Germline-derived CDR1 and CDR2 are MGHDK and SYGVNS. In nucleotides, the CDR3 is TGTGCCAGCAGTCTCATAGGGGGAAATTCACCCCTCCACTTT. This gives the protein CASSLIGGNSPLHF.

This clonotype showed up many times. The CDR3 DNA sequence: TGTGCCACCACAGGGGCTAGCAATCAGCCCCAGCATTTT. Translation: CATTGASNQPQHF. The gene calls are TRBV2 and TRBJ1-5, with 7 bases lining up with TRBD1. The CDR3 extends over 13 amino acids. After removal of 10 bases from V and 0 bases from J, the junction contained 3 bases not matched to a gene. Germline CDR1 and CDR2: SNHLY and FYNNEI.

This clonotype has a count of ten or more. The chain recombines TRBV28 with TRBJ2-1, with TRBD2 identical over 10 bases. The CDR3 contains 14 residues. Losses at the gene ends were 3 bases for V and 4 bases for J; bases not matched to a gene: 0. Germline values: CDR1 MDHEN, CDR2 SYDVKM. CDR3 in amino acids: CASSFSGRYNEQFF. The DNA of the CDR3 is TGTGCCAGCAGTTTTAGCGGGAGGTACAATGAGCAGTTCTTC.

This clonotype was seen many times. CDR3 in DNA: TGTGCCAGCAGTTTCACTAGCGGGAAACTCCCCACGGATGAGCAGTTCTTC. Residues: CASSFTSGKLPTDEQFF. The rearrangement uses TRBV28 and TRBJ2-1; 10 bases map to TRBD2. Germline CDR1 and CDR2: MDHEN and SYDVKM. The ends lost 3 bases at V and 8 bases at J; junction bases unmatched: 13. This CDR3 region has 17 residues.